Listed here are 22 T cell receptor beta chains from one sample, sequenced in a study of CD8+CD57+ T cells in acquired aplastic anemia. TCR beta VDJ and CDR3 profiling used genomic DNA as template. Via MiXCR, TCRdb re-called the reads, giving one row per CDR3 protein. The sample has approximately 180,000 distinct CDR3 sequences; under 50% are singletons. For sequencing, patients were chosen who had shown expansion of CD8+CD57+ cells by flow cytometry. The source material was sorted CD4+, CD8+, or CD8+CD57+ T cells (not recorded which) from PBMCs. Receptors originate from a human donor with aplastic anemia.

Concerning this clonotype itself: Given a much more abundant clone one base away, this may be a read error. The rearrangement joins TRBV6-4 to TRBJ2-1; the match to TRBD2 covers 8 bases. V lost 6 bases to trimming and J lost 9 bases; unmatched junction nucleotides: 13. CDR3 length: 15 amino acids. CDR1 is MRHNA, CDR2 SNTAGT, per germline. CDR3 nucleotide sequence: TGTGCCAGCAGCCTCATGCTCACTAGCGGTGGTGAGCAGTTCTTC. This encodes CASSLMLTSGGEQFF.

The sample holds many counts of this clonotype. This rearrangement joins TRBV7-9 to TRBJ2-2; no definite D call. Trimming cost V 5 bases and J 7 bases, with 14 bases left between them. The CDR3 covers 14 residues. Per the germline V gene, CDR1 is SEHNR and CDR2 is FQNEAQ (reference sequence). CDR3 bases: TGTGCCAGCAGCCGAGACCCGACGGGCGGGGAGCTGTTTTTT. Its protein is CASSRDPTGGELFF.

The chain has TRBV7-2 and TRBJ1-2, with no clear D. Germline CDR1 SGHTA, CDR2 FQGNSA. The CDR3 is 12 residues long. V lost 2 bases to trimming and J lost 8 bases, with 9 bases between them. CDR3 region: CASSLLRRGYTF. In nucleotides, the CDR3 is TGTGCCAGCAGCTTACTCAGGAGGGGCTACACCTTC. Full variable domain (missing parts from reference TRBV7-2 and TRBJ1-2): GAGVSQSPSNKVTEKGKDVELRCDPISGHTALYWYRQSLGQGLEFLIYFQGNSAPDKSGLPSDRFSAERTGGSVSTLTIQRTQQEDSAVYLCASSLLRRGYTFGSGTRLTVV.

This clonotype appeared many times. This chain uses TRBV29-1 with TRBJ1-1, with D perhaps matching TRBD1 (6 bases). CDR1 and CDR2 from the germline V gene are SQVTM and ANQGSEA. The CDR3 loop spans 11 amino acids. The germline V and J ends were trimmed by 3 bases and 11 bases, with 13 bases remaining between them. The chain's CDR3 is CSVEGALEAFF. In DNA, the CDR3 is TGCAGCGTTGAGGGGGCCCTTGAGGCTTTCTTT. The full variable domain, with the rest looked up from reference TRBV29-1 and TRBJ1-1, is SAVISQKPSRDICQRGTSLTIQCQVDSQVTMMFWYRQQPGQSLTLIATANQGSEATYESGFVIDKFPISRPNLTFSTLTVSNMSPEDSSIYLCSVEGALEAFFGQGTRLTVV.

This clonotype was seen just once. V and J are TRBV7-2 and TRBJ1-6, with 7 nucleotides matching TRBD1. The germline CDR1 and CDR2 sequences are SGHTA and FQGNSA. This CDR3 has 14 residues. The trim removed 6 bases at V and 11 bases at J, leaving 10 bases unmatched. In nucleotides, the CDR3 is TGTGCCAGCAGTCCCTTGACAGGGTTCGCACCCCTCCACTTT. Its translation is CASSPLTGFAPLHF.

This clonotype was recorded many times. This chain joins TRBV7-2 and TRBJ1-3; D uncertain. This CDR3 is built from 13 residues. Germline assignment: CDR1 SGHTA and CDR2 FQGNSA. Trimming took off 8 bases at V and 0 bases at J, with 8 bases between the two ends. The CDR3 sequence: CASLLASGNTIYF. Here the CDR3 DNA reads TGTGCCAGCCTTCTAGCCTCTGGAAACACCATATATTTT.

Many counts were recorded for this clonotype. This chain uses TRBV19 with TRBJ2-3, with D hard to call. Germline assignment: CDR1 LNHDA and CDR2 SQIVND (reference sequence). The CDR3 consists of 16 residues. Trimming left V 8 bases short and J 2 bases short, with 20 bases between. The CDR3 nucleotides are TGTGCCAGTGGCCGAGGCACTAAGACCTACACAGATACGCAGTATTTT. Amino acids: CASGRGTKTYTDTQYF.

This clonotype was seen at least ten times. The V call is TRBV5-5, the J call TRBJ2-1, with TRBD2 matching 12 bases. Germline V gene lookup returns CDR1 SGHKS and CDR2 YYEKEE (reference sequence). V trimming: 3 bases; J trimming: 8 bases; junction bases outside the gene matches: 9. The CDR3 is 16 amino acids. CDR3 residues: CASSSRTSGVGHEQFF. The CDR3 DNA follows: TGTGCCAGCAGCTCAAGGACTAGCGGGGTTGGACATGAGCAGTTCTTC.

The V call is TRBV5-1, the J call TRBJ2-7; maybe TRBD2 (5 bases). Trimming removed 3 bases from V and 1 base from J, with 11 bases in between. Germline CDR1 reads SGHRS; CDR2 reads YFSETQ. The CDR3 contains 14 residues. This CDR3 reads CASSWSGVSYEQYF. CDR3 bases: TGCGCCAGCAGCTGGAGCGGAGTTTCCTACGAGCAGTACTTC.

In this sample, this clonotype turned up many times. V gene TRBV9 combines with J gene TRBJ1-1; D not resolved. Germline CDR1 and CDR2: SGDLS and YYNGEE. Trimming removed 0 bases at V and 0 bases at J, with 12 bases between. This CDR3 is built from 16 residues. In DNA form, the CDR3 reads TGTGCCAGCAGCGTAGGGAGGCAGAGCATGAACACTGAAGCTTTCTTT. Translated, it gives CASSVGRQSMNTEAFF.

To note about this clonotype: A read error may explain this, as a much larger clone is one base away. This chain links TRBV6-2 or TRBV6-3 with TRBJ2-5; 10 nucleotides agree with TRBD2. Unmatched junction bases numbered 14, after V lost 4 bases and J lost 0 bases. Germline V gene lookup returns CDR1 MNHEY and CDR2 SVGEGT. The CDR3 is made up of 19 amino acids. DNA of the CDR3: TGTGCCAGCAGTTGCTCGATGCCTAGCGGGAGATATAACCAAGAGACCCAGTACTTC. Its protein is CASSCSMPSGRYNQETQYF.

This clonotype was seen many times. In DNA form, the CDR3 reads TGTGCCAGTAGTATAGGGGGCAGTCTCTACGAGCAGTACTTC. Translation gives CASSIGGSLYEQYF. The chain couples TRBV19 to TRBJ2-7, with a possible D match to TRBD1 (5 bases). In germline, CDR1 is LNHDA, CDR2 SQIVND (reference sequence). The CDR3 covers 14 residues. The ends were cut back, 1 base at V and 3 bases at J, with 10 bases in the middle.

To note about this clonotype: This may stem from a read error, because a much larger clone lies one nucleotide away. In DNA, the CDR3 is TGTGCCAGCAGTGTTTCGCCGCCCCCCCACGAGCAGTACTTC. This codes for CASSVSPPPHEQYF. The V and J genes are TRBV6-1 and TRBJ2-7; D is uncertain. Germline assignment: CDR1 MNHNS and CDR2 SASEGT. There are 14 residues in the CDR3. V was cut by 4 bases and J by 5 bases, with 15 bases left in between.

This clonotype was seen at least ten times. The rearrangement links TRBV6-1 to TRBJ1-2; D is unresolved. This CDR3 region has 13 residues. Trimming pared 6 bases from V and 3 bases from J, leaving 11 bases between. Germline V gene data show CDR1 as MNHNS and CDR2 as SASEGT. The CDR3 sequence: CASSHKNDYGYTF. The CDR3 nucleotides are TGTGCCAGCAGCCACAAGAATGACTATGGCTACACCTTC.

This chain connects TRBV5-1 to TRBJ2-3, with TRBD2 as a possible D gene (6 bases). Between the trimmed V and J ends, which lost 0 bases and 3 bases, there was a span of 8 bases. The length of the CDR3 is 14 residues. Germline loops: CDR1 SGHRS, CDR2 YFSETQ. The CDR3 DNA follows: TGCGCCAGCAGCTTGGTCCTAGCGACAGATACGCAGTATTTT. Protein sequence: CASSLVLATDTQYF.

This clonotype was seen ten or more times. The chain carries TRBV9 and TRBJ1-1; possible D gene TRBD1, 5 bases. The germline V gene has CDR1 SGDLS and CDR2 YYNGEE. Trimming cost V 2 bases and J 1 base, with 15 bases left between them. CDR3 size: 16 residues. In nucleotides, the CDR3 is TGTGCCAGCAGCGTTGTCGGGGGGAGGACGAACACTGAAGCTTTCTTT. It encodes CASSVVGGRTNTEAFF.

The chain joins TRBV11-2 to TRBJ2-3; TRBD1 or TRBD2 may be the D gene (7 bases each). Deletions cut 4 bases from V and 0 bases from J, with 17 bases between. The CDR3 has 17 amino acids. Germline V gene sequence: CDR1 SGHAT, CDR2 FQNNGV. The CDR3 region is CASSSSGGAFSTDTQYF. In DNA form, the CDR3 reads TGTGCCAGCAGCTCCTCAGGGGGGGCCTTTAGCACAGATACGCAGTATTTT.

V usage is TRBV11-1 and J usage is TRBJ2-1; TRBD2 matches at 14 bases. The V segment lost 3 bases and the J segment 8 bases; nucleotides outside the gene matches: 0. Per germline, CDR1 SGHAT and CDR2 FQDESV (reference sequence). The length of the CDR3 is 14 residues. This CDR3 reads CASSLTSGRDEQFF. CDR3 in DNA: TGTGCCAGCAGCTTGACTAGCGGGAGGGATGAGCAGTTCTTC.

This clonotype was seen repeatedly, ten times or more. The V gene is TRBV12-3 or TRBV12-4, the J gene TRBJ1-1, with D unresolved. This CDR3 has 14 amino acids. Trimming shortened V by 4 bases and J by 1 base, and 10 bases separated the two germline ends. The CDR3 is CASSSDYKNTEAFF. The CDR3 coding sequence is TGTGCCAGCAGTTCGGACTACAAGAACACTGAAGCTTTCTTT.

This clonotype was detected a few times. A read error may account for a junction end that differs from germline. The genes are TRBV19 and TRBJ2-7, with a possible D match to TRBD2 (5 bases). In germline, CDR1 is LNHDA, CDR2 SQIVND (reference sequence). The CDR3 totals 11 residues. CDR3 protein: CASSTGYEQYF. The CDR3 coding sequence is TGTGCCAGCAGTACGGGATACGAGCAGTACTTC.

The chain links TRBV20-1 to TRBJ1-2, with D perhaps matching TRBD1 (5 bases). The CDR3 loop spans 13 amino acids. V was pared by 6 bases and J by 4 bases, with 15 bases between. Per germline, CDR1 DFQATT and CDR2 SNEGSKA (reference sequence). The CDR3 DNA is TGCAGTGCCGGGATGGGGGTTAGCTATGGCTACACCTTC. Translating it yields CSAGMGVSYGYTF.

This clonotype was counted ten times or more. The chain employs TRBV6-1 and TRBJ1-5; D is perhaps TRBD1 (5 bases). There are 15 residues in the CDR3. Trimming stripped 8 bases from V and 0 bases from J, with 14 bases between. The V gene's germline CDR1 is MNHNS and CDR2 SASEGT. Here the CDR3 DNA reads TGTGCCAGCTTGGTAGGGGTCTATAGCAATCAGCCCCAGCATTTT. Encoded protein: CASLVGVYSNQPQHF.